This record concerns one T cell receptor (beta chain) sequence. The antigen remains unidentified. The PCR ran on 60 Vbeta and 13 Jbeta primers. Only in-frame clones appear in the TCRdb table, and some are missing; sequencing was by immunoSEQ multiplex PCR. This sample has around 150,000 clones, with around 81% found just once. The V and J ends lost 4 bases and 7 bases respectively, with 8 bases between them. The CDR3 runs 12 residues. The germline V gene has CDR1 MDHEN and CDR2 SYDVKM. This specimen comes from a study of cytomegalovirus exposure and HLA in healthy donors. General observations from the study: The study designated 164 TCR beta chains cytomegalovirus-associated. A missense variant in DCLRE1C was later tied to TCR beta V- and J-gene trimming. Later analysis suggested most CMV-associated TCR beta chains were HLA-restricted. Reports state that TCR beta sequences accurately predicted most subjects' HLA-A and HLA-B alleles.

The sequencing sample was made of PBMCs. V and J are TRBV28 and TRBJ1-5; D might be TRBD1 (6 bases). The sequence was obtained from a woman between 35 and 50 years old in good health and CMV-seronegative. In DNA form, the CDR3 reads TGTGCCAGCAGTTCACAGGGCCAGCCCCAGCATTTT. Protein: CASSSQGQPQHF.